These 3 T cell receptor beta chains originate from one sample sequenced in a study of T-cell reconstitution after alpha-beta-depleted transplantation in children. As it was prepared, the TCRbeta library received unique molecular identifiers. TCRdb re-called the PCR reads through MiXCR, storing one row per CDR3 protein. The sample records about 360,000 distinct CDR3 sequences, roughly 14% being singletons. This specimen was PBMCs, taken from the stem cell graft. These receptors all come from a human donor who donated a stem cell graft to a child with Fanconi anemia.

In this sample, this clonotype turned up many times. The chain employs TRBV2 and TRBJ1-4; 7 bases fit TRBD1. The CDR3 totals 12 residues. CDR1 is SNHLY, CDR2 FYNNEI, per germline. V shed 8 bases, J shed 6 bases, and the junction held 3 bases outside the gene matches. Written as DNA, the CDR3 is TGTGCCAGCTCCGACAGGGATGAAAAACTGTTTTTT. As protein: CASSDRDEKLFF.

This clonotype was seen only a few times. The CDR3 sequence is CSARDISGSLYEQYF. The CDR3 DNA is TGCAGTGCTAGAGACATTAGCGGGAGCCTCTACGAGCAGTACTTC. The J gene is TRBJ2-7, the V gene TRBV20-1; TRBD2 matches 9 bases. The trim removed 0 bases at V and 3 bases at J, leaving 6 bases unmatched. The CDR3 length is 15 residues. The V gene's germline CDR1 is DFQATT and CDR2 SNEGSKA (reference sequence).

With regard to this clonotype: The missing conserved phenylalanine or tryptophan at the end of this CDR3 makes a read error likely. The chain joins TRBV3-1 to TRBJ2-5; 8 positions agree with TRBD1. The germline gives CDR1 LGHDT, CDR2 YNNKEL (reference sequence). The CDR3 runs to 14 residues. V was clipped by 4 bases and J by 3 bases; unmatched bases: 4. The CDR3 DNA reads TGTGCCAGCAGCCTCCTGACAGGGGAAGAGACCCAGTACTGC. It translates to CASSLLTGEETQYC.